A single T cell receptor beta chain is shown here with its context. The source of the sample is a study of blood T cell repertoires in COVID-19. Study overall: Samples of COVID-19 (acute and convalescent) were obtained from the United States, Italy and Spain. Nucleic acid was either cDNA or gDNA, and it came from T cells, B-cell-depleted T cells, or PBMCs.

Germline V gene data show CDR1 as SGHTA and CDR2 as FQGNSA. This CDR3 has 13 amino acids. V lost 2 bases, J lost 4 bases, and 5 bases lay in between. Study processing details: Nucleated cell counts were estimated from reference gene primer amplification. The table came from immunoSEQ multiplex PCR; TCRdb's copy has only in-frame clones and leaves some out. Clonal size and the V and J genes are those of that table, whereas D and trimming came from the DNA. This sample has about 140,000 clones, with around 82% found just once. This chain joins TRBV7-2 and TRBJ2-2, with D unclear. The source of this sequence is a human donor in a cohort sampled during active COVID-19. The sequenced sample was peripheral blood. Here the CDR3 reads CASSLIITGELFF. The CDR3 coding sequence is TGTGCCAGCAGCTTAATCATCACCGGGGAGCTGTTTTTT.